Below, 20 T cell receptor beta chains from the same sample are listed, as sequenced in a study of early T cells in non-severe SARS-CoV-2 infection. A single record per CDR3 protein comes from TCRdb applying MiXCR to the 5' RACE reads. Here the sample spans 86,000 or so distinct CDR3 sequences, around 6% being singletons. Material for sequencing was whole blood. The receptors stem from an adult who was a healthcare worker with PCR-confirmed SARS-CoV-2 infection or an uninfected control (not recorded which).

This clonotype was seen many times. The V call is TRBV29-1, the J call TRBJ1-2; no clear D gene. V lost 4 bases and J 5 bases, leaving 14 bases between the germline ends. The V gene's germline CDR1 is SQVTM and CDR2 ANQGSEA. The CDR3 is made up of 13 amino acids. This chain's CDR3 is CSVVLRSGYGYTF. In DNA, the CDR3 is TGCAGCGTTGTTCTGCGATCGGGGTATGGCTACACCTTC.

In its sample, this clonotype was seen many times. CDR3 DNA sequence: TGCGCCAGCAGCCAAGGCTGGCACTACAATGAGCAGTTCTTC. Translating it yields CASSQGWHYNEQFF. V and J are TRBV4-1 and TRBJ2-1, with D hard to call. V shed 1 base and J shed 3 bases, with 7 bases lying between them. Germline V lookup: CDR1 MGHRA, CDR2 YSYEKL. The CDR3 length is 14 residues.

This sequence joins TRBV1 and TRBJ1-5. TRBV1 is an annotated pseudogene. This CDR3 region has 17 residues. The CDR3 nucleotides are TGCACCAGCAGCCAAGGGGCTAAGATGATGAGTAATCAGCCCCAGCATTTT. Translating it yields CTSSQGAKMMSNQPQHF.

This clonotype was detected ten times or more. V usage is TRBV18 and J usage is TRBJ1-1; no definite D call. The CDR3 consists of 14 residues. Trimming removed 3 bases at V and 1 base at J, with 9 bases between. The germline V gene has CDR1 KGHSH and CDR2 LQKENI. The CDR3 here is CASSPQDQNTEAFF. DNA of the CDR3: TGTGCCAGCTCACCCCAGGACCAGAACACTGAAGCTTTCTTT.

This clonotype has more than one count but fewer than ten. CDR3 region: CSASPPREGTGELFF. The CDR3 DNA sequence: TGCAGTGCTAGTCCCCCTAGGGAGGGCACCGGGGAGCTGTTTTTT. The chain couples TRBV20-1 to TRBJ2-2, with 7 bases aligning to TRBD2. CDR1 and CDR2 (germline): DFQATT, SNEGSKA (reference sequence). This CDR3 spans 15 amino acids. Trimming cost V 3 bases and J 4 bases; bases outside gene matches: 8.

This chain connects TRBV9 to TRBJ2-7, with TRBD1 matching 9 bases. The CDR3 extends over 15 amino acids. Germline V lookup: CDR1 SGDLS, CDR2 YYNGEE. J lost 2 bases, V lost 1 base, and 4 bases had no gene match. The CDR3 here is CASSVSGQGTYEQYF. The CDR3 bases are TGTGCCAGCAGCGTATCCGGACAGGGGACCTACGAGCAGTACTTC.

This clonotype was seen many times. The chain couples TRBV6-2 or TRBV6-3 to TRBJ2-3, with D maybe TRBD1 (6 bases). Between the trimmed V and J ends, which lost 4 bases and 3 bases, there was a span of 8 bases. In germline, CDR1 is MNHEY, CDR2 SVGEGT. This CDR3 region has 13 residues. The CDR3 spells CASSSGETDTQYF. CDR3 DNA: TGTGCCAGCAGTTCAGGGGAGACAGATACGCAGTATTTT.

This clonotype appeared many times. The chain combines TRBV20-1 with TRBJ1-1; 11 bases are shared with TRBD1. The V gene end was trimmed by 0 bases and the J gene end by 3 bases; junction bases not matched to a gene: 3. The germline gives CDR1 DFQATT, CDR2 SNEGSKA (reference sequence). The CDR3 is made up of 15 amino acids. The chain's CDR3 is CSARDEGQGDTEAFF. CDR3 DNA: TGCAGTGCTAGAGATGAGGGACAGGGGGACACTGAAGCTTTCTTT.

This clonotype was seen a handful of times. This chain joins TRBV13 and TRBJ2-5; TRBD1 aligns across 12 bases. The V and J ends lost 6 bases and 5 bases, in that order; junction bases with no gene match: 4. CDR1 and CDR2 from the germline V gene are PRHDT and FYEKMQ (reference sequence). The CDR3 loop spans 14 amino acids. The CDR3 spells CASRGQGAAETQYF. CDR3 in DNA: TGTGCCAGCAGGGGACAGGGGGCGGCGGAGACCCAGTACTTC.

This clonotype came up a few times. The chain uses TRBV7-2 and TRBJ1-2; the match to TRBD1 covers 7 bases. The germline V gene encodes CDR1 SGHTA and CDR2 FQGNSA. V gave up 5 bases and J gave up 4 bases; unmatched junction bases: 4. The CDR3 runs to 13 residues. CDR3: CASSRQGLYGYTF. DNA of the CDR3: TGTGCCAGCAGCCGACAGGGACTCTATGGCTACACCTTC. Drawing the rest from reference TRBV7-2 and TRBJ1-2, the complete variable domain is GAGVSQSPSNKVTEKGKDVELRCDPISGHTALYWYRQSLGQGLEFLIYFQGNSAPDKSGLPSDRFSAERTGGSVSTLTIQRTQQEDSAVYLCASSRQGLYGYTFGSGTRLTVV.

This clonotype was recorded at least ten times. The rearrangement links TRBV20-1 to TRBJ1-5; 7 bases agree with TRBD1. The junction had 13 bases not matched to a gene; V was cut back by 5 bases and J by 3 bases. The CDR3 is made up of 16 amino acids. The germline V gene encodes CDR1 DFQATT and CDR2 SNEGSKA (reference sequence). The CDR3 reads CSAQPGAGGYNQPQHF. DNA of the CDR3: TGCAGTGCTCAACCCGGGGCAGGGGGTTACAATCAGCCCCAGCATTTT.

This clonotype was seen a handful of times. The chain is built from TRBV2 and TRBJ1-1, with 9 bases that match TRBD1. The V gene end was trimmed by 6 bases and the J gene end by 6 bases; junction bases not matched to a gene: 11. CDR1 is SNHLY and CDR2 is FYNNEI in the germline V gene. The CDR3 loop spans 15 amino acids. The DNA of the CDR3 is TGTGCCAGCAGAGGACCGGACAGGGGCATTTCTGAAGCTTTCTTT. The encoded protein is CASRGPDRGISEAFF.

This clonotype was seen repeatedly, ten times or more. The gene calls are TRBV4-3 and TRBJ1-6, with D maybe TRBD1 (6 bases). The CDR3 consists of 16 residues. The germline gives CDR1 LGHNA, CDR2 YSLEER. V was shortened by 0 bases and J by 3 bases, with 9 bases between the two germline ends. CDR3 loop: CASSQDGGHYNSPLHF. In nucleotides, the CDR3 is TGCGCCAGCAGCCAAGATGGGGGGCACTATAATTCACCCCTCCACTTT.

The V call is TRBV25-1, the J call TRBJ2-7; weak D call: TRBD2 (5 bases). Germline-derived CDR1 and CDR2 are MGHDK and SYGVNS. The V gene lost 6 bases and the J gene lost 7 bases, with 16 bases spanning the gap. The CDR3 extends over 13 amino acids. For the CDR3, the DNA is TGTGCCAGCAGGGACTGGCTCTTTGATGAGCAGTACTTC. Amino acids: CASRDWLFDEQYF.

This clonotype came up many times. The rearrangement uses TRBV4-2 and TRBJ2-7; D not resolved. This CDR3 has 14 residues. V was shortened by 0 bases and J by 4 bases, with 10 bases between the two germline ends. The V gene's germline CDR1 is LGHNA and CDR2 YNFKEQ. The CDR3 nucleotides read TGTGCCAGCAGCCAAGAAATCGAGAAGTACGAGCAGTACTTC. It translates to CASSQEIEKYEQYF.

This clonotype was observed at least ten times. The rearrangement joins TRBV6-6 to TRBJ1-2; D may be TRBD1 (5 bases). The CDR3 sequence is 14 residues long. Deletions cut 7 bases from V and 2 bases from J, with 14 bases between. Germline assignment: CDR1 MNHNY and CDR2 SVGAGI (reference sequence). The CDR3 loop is CASTQGPRNYGYTF. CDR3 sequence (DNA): TGTGCCAGCACCCAGGGACCTCGAAACTATGGCTACACCTTC.

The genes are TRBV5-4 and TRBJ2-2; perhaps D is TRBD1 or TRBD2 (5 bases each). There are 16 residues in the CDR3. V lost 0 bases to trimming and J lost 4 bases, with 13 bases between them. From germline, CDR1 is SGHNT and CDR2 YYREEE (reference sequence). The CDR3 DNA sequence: TGTGCCAGCAGCTTGGGACAGCTGGCGGGCACCGGGGAGCTGTTTTTT. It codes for CASSLGQLAGTGELFF. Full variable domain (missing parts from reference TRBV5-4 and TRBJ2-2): ETGVTQSPTHLIKTRGQQVTLRCSSQSGHNTVSWYQQALGQGPQFIFQYYREEENGRGNFPPRFSGLQFPNYSSELNVNALELDDSALYLCASSLGQLAGTGELFFGEGSRLTVL.

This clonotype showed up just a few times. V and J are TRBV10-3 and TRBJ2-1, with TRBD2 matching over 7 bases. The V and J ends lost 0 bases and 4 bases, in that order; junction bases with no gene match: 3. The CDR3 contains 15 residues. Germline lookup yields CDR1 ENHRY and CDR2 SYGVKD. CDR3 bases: TGTGCCATCAGTGAGTCTTCGGGGGGTTACAATGAGCAGTTCTTC. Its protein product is CAISESSGGYNEQFF.

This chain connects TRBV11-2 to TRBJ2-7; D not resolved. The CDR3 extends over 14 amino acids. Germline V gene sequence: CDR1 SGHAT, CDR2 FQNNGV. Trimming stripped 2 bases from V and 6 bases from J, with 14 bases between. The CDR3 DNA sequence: TGTGCCAGCAGCTTAACTCAGTTTGGGTTCGAGCAGTACTTC. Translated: CASSLTQFGFEQYF.

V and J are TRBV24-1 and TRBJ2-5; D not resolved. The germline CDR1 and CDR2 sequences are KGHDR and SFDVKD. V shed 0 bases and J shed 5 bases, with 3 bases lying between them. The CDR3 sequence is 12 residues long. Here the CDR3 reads CATSDLSETQYF. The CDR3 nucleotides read TGTGCCACCAGTGATTTGTCCGAGACCCAGTACTTC.